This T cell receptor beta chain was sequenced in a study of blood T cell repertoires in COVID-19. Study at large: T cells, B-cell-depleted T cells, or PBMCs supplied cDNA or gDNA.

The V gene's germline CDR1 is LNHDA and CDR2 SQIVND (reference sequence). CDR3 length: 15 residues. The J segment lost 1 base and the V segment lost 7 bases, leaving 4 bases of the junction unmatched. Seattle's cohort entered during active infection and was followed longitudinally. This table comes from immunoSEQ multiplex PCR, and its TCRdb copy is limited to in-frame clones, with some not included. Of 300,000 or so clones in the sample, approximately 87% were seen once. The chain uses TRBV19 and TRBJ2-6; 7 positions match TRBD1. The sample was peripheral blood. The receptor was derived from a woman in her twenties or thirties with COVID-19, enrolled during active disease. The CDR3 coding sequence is TGTGCCAGTAAACAACAGGGGTCTGGGGCCAACGTCCTGACTTTC. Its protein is CASKQQGSGANVLTF.